This entry is about one T cell receptor (beta chain). There is no known antigen for this receptor. No per-base quality is available; no much larger clone lies one base away. This sample was taken from a study of CD8 T cells in ankylosing spondylitis (dated by TCRdb to 2015 to 2018). Turning to the overall study: The study set out to find disease-linked TCR variants by profiling T cell receptor beta repertoires in ankylosing spondylitis patients and healthy donors. The full study cohort was made up of approximately 27 ankylosing spondylitis patients and some 100 healthy donors. Peripheral blood samples were taken, and synovial fluid was additionally collected from ankylosing spondylitis patients. On the study overall, not on this receptor specifically: Some motif variants had previously been reported in the synovial fluid and blood of reactive arthritis patients, which suggests shared mechanisms of disease initiation. The disease-linked clones showed a CD8+ phenotype and occurred at relatively low frequencies in peripheral blood. According to the report, matched synovial fluid samples from ankylosing spondylitis patients were significantly enriched for the disease-linked clones. A TCR beta motif made up of several highly homologous amino acid variants appeared to be characteristic of blood from ankylosing spondylitis patients.

V drops 5 bases and J drops 1 base, leaving 14 bases in between. The CDR3, cysteine through phenylalanine, is 15 amino acids long. The entry retains the CDR3 DNA only, 45 bases that are in frame from base 1. Taken from the germline V gene, the CDR1 and CDR2 loops are SGHTA and FQGNSA. TCRdb records Illumina HiSeq 2500 as the sequencer. Quantitative 5'-RACE with molecular barcodes was used to prepare TCR beta libraries. In the authors' own workflow: A new computational method, built on a probabilistic model of VDJ rearrangement, was used to identify disease-linked TCR variants. The public reads were quality trimmed at Q25 with fastp and then assembled into clones with MiXCR by TCRdb, keeping productive beta chains. Each entry is one CDR3 protein sequence, shown with its most common DNA and genes. The V and J calls and clone size are TCRdb's, not the authors'. Present in this sample are 200,000 to 300,000 distinct CDR3 sequences, less than 10% of which were seen just once. The ten largest clones represent nearly 7% of the sample.

Sequenced: blood, either unsorted or a sorted T cell fraction (not recorded which). The chain joins TRBV7-2 to TRBJ2-5; TRBD1 is a possible D gene, resting on 6 matching bases. The TCR sequence derives from a male donor with ankylosing spondylitis or in good health (not recorded which). The CDR3 protein: CASSALGQPQETQYF. The nucleotide sequence reads TGTGCCAGCAGCGCCCTCGGACAGCCCCAAGAGACCCAGTACTTC.